This is a list of T cell receptor beta chains from one sample in a study of blood T cells in healthy people across ages. TCRdb re-called the 5' RACE reads through MiXCR, storing one row per CDR3 protein. The sample lists fewer than 1,000,000 distinct CDR3 sequences; 40% to 50% were seen once. Sequencing was performed on blood. These receptors were obtained from a man in his fifties or sixties in good health. Each CDR3 is given with its conserved first and last residue. The D gene is left open where the match is weak. Size is omitted from some rows. Given values are once, few, many or a class for expanded clones.

v_gene	d_gene	abundance	j_gene	CDR3nt	CDR3aa
TRBV3-1	NA	NA	TRBJ2-1	TGTGCCAGCAGCCAAGATCATACAGGGTCGGGAGTTAATGAGCAGTTCTTC	CASSQDHTGSGVNEQFF
TRBV10-3	TRBD2	NA	TRBJ2-7	TGTGCCATCAGTGATAGAGCGGGGGGGAATGAGCAGTACTTC	CAISDRAGGNEQYF
TRBV29-1	NA	NA	TRBJ2-3	TGCAGCGTTGAAGATATGGCGGGATCCCTCACAGATACGCAGTATTTT	CSVEDMAGSLTDTQYF
TRBV18	NA	NA	TRBJ2-7	TGTGCCAGCTCGACAGAGCGTCCCTACGAGCAGTACTTC	CASSTERPYEQYF
TRBV30	NA	NA	TRBJ1-6	TGTGCCTGGAGCCTCCGCCCACAGGGCGGGTCACCCCTCCACTTT	CAWSLRPQGGSPLHF
TRBV28	TRBD2	NA	TRBJ2-1	TGTGCCAGCACCAGCCCCCTAGCGGGAGCTGAGCAGTTCTTC	CASTSPLAGAEQFF
TRBV3-1	NA	NA	TRBJ2-1	TGTGCCAGCAGCCAAGGCTATAATACATACAATGAGCAGTTCTTC	CASSQGYNTYNEQFF
TRBV9	NA	NA	TRBJ1-4	TGTGCCAGCAGCGCCTCGGGGCAGAATGAAAAACTGTTTTTT	CASSASGQNEKLFF
TRBV28	TRBD1	NA	TRBJ2-1	TGTGCCAGCAGTGTACAGGGGGCCGGAGATGAGCAGTTCTTC	CASSVQGAGDEQFF
TRBV7-2	NA	few	TRBJ2-5	TGTGCCAGCAGCTTAGGCTACAGGGCGAGAGAGACCCAGTACTTC	CASSLGYRARETQYF
TRBV3-1	TRBD1	few	TRBJ1-2	TGTGCCAGCAGCCAACCGGGACAGTTCTATGGCTACACCTTC	CASSQPGQFYGYTF
TRBV2	NA	few	TRBJ2-6	TGTGCCAGCAGTGATGTAGGGTCTGGGGCCAACGTCCTGACTTTC	CASSDVGSGANVLTF
TRBV14	NA	NA	TRBJ2-2	TGTGCCAGCAGCCAAGGGTGGAACACCGGGGAGCTGTTTTTT	CASSQGWNTGELFF
TRBV20-1	NA	few	TRBJ2-7	TGCAGTGCTAGGGAAAAAGTTAGCTACGAGCAGTACTTC	CSAREKVSYEQYF
TRBV16	NA	NA	TRBJ2-2	TGTGCCAGCAGCCAGGGGCGACGACAGCCCCGACAGGACACCGGGGAGCTGTTTTTT	CASSQGRRQPRQDTGELFF
TRBV30	NA	NA	TRBJ2-4	TGTGCCTGGAGTATCTTACGGACCCAGGGAGCCAAAAACATTCAGTACTTC	CAWSILRTQGAKNIQYF